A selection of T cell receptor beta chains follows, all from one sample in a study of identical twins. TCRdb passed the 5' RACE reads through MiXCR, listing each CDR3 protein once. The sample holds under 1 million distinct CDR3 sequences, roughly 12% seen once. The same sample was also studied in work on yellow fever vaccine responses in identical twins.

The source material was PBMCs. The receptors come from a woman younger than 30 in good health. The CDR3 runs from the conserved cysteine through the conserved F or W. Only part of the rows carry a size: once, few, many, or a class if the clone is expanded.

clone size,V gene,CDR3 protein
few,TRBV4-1,CASSQLAGTGETQYF
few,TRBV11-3,CASSRRGLEKLFF
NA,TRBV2,CASDLSGGGTDTQYF
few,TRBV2,CASSEARTTTGELFF
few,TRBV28,CASSSPRTEGNEQFF
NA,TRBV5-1,CASSWGSQETQYF
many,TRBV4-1,CASSQVAGSTDTQYF
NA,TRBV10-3,CAISAIYNEQFF
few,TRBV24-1,CATSDPGQGLNYGYTF
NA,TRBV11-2,CASSRPLGQGTGELFF
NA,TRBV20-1,CSARDRGRGPVIAKNIQYF
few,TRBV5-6,CASSSGASTEAFF
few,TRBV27,CASSSLSNRGEQYF
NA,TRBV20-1,CSARGYAVAGVDTQYF
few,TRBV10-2,CASSERGESQPQHF
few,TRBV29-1,CSVEDGGRGRETQYF
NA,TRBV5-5,CASSPESSSWNGYTF
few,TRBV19,CASSIKAGSSYEQYF
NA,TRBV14,CASSLPGRPRGELFF
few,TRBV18,CASSPPRSSGKTDTQYF
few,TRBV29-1,CSARQDYNSPLHF
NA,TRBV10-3,CAISESGGTREKLFF